This T cell receptor (beta chain) is from a study of blood T cell repertoires in COVID-19 (dated by TCRdb to the early 2020s). General notes on the study: Collaborator samples came from the United States, Italy and Spain and covered acute and convalescent phases of COVID-19. The material from the prospective study consisted of cDNA or gDNA derived from T cells, B-cell-depleted T cells, or PBMCs. The dataset comprised deeply sampled blood TCRbeta repertoires from subjects exposed to, actively infected with, or recovered from COVID-19. The repertoires were released in a freely available public database intended as a resource for research on the immune response to SARS-CoV-2. Samples came from the ongoing ImmuneRACE study (first 160 participants) plus 1,254 subjects from 6 global collaborators. Sample metadata almost always included a de-identified subject ID, COVID-19 status, age in years and sex. Where available, HLA class I and class II types were obtained from metadata supplied by the sample provider rather than from assay-based typing.

According to the germline V gene (reference sequence), CDR1 reads LNHDA and CDR2 reads SQIVND. V is trimmed back by 1 base and J by 6 bases, and the junction contains 8 bases that no gene match accounts for. The CDR3 contains 15 residues, cysteine and phenylalanine counted. The DNA shown is the 45-base CDR3, in frame from base 1. Whole blood was collected in K2EDTA tubes by collaborating institutions according to the institutions' own protocols. For TCRbeta analysis, collaborators shipped samples as frozen whole blood, isolated PBMCs, or DNA extracted from either of those sample types. This clone was detected only once. The target of this receptor is not known. Per-nucleotide qualities are absent, and no much larger clonotype sits a single base away. TCRbeta CDR3 regions were amplified from genomic DNA by means of the immunoSEQ Assay, a bias-controlled multiplex PCR. The original pipeline was this. Within the assay, amplification of reference gene primers was used to estimate how many nucleated cells each sample contained. To quantify the absolute abundance of each unique TCRbeta CDR3 rearrangement, sequence reads were collapsed and filtered. For each sample, productive Simpson clonality was calculated as the square root of Simpson's diversity index across productive rearrangements. TCRdb re-hosts the immuneACCESS table, in-frame sequences only. Its copies lack some clones; in the studies checked, an unresolved V gene accounts for under half of them, and the cause for the rest is not known. V and J calls plus clone size are reproduced from that table; the DNA served to infer D and trimming. The sample profile shows approximately 400,000 clones; roughly 90% of them were found once. The ten largest clones add up to 0.95% to 1.5% of the sample.

Findings and caveats that apply to the study as a whole: How much clinical and demographic metadata was included differed by source and by participant, and the metadata was provided uncurated.

The receptor's source is a man in his forties or fifties with acute or convalescent COVID-19. The sequenced sample was peripheral blood. This chain is built from TRBV19 and TRBJ1-2; TRBD1 agrees with 7 junctional bases. The encoded CDR3 is CASSIAKQGWHGYTF. The sequenced DNA: TGTGCCAGTAGTATAGCCAAACAGGGGTGGCATGGCTACACCTTC. The variable domain in full, with residues beyond the CDR3 obtained from the reference TRBV19 and TRBJ1-2 genes, is DGGITQSPKYLFRKEGQNVTLSCEQNLNHDAMYWYRQDPGQGLRLIYYSQIVNDFQKGDIAEGYSVSREKKESFPLTVTSAQKNPTAFYLCASSIAKQGWHGYTFGSGTRLTVV.